Here is one T cell receptor beta chain with its context. The PCR contained 60 Vbeta and 13 Jbeta primers. Clones were read by immunoSEQ multiplex PCR, and TCRdb kept only the in-frame ones, dropping some. The sample yields roughly 120,000 clones, roughly four fifths seen once. The record originates from a study of cytomegalovirus exposure and HLA in healthy donors. The J segment lost 7 bases and the V segment lost 7 bases, leaving 7 bases of the junction unmatched. Per germline, CDR1 MNHEY and CDR2 SMNVEV (reference sequence). The CDR3 sequence is 13 residues long. The TCR was taken from a man in his thirties or forties in good health and CMV-seropositive. The chain is built from TRBV27 and TRBJ1-1; 9 nucleotides align to TRBD1. Material: PBMCs. The CDR3 DNA reads as TGTGCCAGCAATAGGGACAGGGTTGGTGAAGCTTTCTTT. Translation: CASNRDRVGEAFF.